This T cell receptor beta chain was found in a study of CD8+ T cells in alopecia areata. Study-wide background: The protocol delivered tofacitinib for 6 to 18 months, then withdrew it for 6 months. Study observations and caveats: Lesional scalp, especially alopecia totalis/universalis, showed higher clonality than normal scalp.

Germline CDR1 SQVTM, CDR2 ANQGSEA. The V and J ends lost 6 bases and 4 bases, in that order; junction bases with no gene match: 2. This CDR3 is built from 12 residues. Extracted RNA was reverse transcribed, and the resulting cDNA served as sequencing template. The repertoire was sequenced with immunoSEQ multiplex PCR; TCRdb's copy has only in-frame clones and lacks some. The sample yields more than 200,000 clones, roughly two thirds seen once. This clone was counted a few times. No antigen is known for it. The rearrangement uses TRBV29-1 and TRBJ2-1; 8 bases line up with TRBD2. Sequencing was performed on CD4+ T cells sorted from blood, taken at week 0. The TCR comes from a human donor with alopecia areata. The CDR3 bases are TGCAGCGTCCCGGGGGGGTACAATGAGCAGTTCTTC. Translation gives CSVPGGYNEQFF.